This T cell receptor beta chain was documented in a study of graft-versus-host responses after intestinal transplantation. Study-wide results and limits: Present in recipient marrow, GvH clones included some that appeared first in ileum or blood. In patients with graft-donor T cell macrochimerism, allograft graft-versus-host to host-versus-graft clonal ratios were high.

This CDR3 has 16 amino acids. In germline, CDR1 is LNHDA, CDR2 SQIVND (reference sequence). Trimming left V 4 bases short and J 0 bases short, with 13 bases between. Worth noting for this clone: Antigen unknown.

Some clones are missing from TCRdb's copy, which holds only in-frame ones; the method was immunoSEQ multiplex PCR. The profile covers over 65,000 clones, with 91% appearing a single time and over 0.095% taken by the ten largest. The chain combines TRBV19 with TRBJ1-5; the D is unclear. Sequencing used unstimulated CD4+ T cells sorted from spleen or lymph node cells, obtained before intestinal transplant. The clonotype was recovered from a human donor who received an intestinal transplant. For the CDR3, the DNA is TGTGCCAGTAGTACAACCCGGGAGTATAGCAATCAGCCCCAGCATTTT. This translates into CASSTTREYSNQPQHF.